These 9 T cell receptor beta chains came from one sample sequenced in a study of OX40 agonist ivuxolimab in advanced cancers. Method: immunoSEQ multiplex PCR; TCRdb's copy keeps in-frame clones and lacks some. Here the sample spans approximately 130,000 clones, approximately 94% being singletons. This specimen consisted of CD4+ or CD8+ T cells sorted from blood, obtained in a trial of the OX40 agonist ivuxolimab. The receptors here all came from an adult with an advanced solid tumor such as melanoma, head and neck, liver or kidney cancer.

The V and J genes are TRBV9 and TRBJ2-1; D perhaps matches TRBD2 (6 bases). The V and J ends lost 5 bases and 0 bases respectively, with 9 bases between them. The germline V gene encodes CDR1 SGDLS and CDR2 YYNGEE. The CDR3 covers 14 residues. This CDR3 is CASRGGNSYNEQFF. As DNA, the CDR3 is TGTGCCAGCAGGGGGGGTAACTCCTACAATGAGCAGTTCTTC.

This chain connects TRBV28 to TRBJ1-1, with D tentatively TRBD1 (5 bases). The CDR3 is 14 residues long. The V gene's germline CDR1 is MDHEN and CDR2 SYDVKM. Trimming removed 7 bases at V and 0 bases at J, with 12 bases between. The CDR3 spells CASTPDRMNTEAFF. The CDR3, as DNA: TGTGCCAGCACCCCCGACAGAATGAACACTGAAGCTTTCTTT.

This chain connects TRBV25-1 to TRBJ2-7; no clear D gene. The CDR3 contains 13 residues. Germline assignment: CDR1 MGHDK and CDR2 SYGVNS. Trimming shortened V by 4 bases and J by 7 bases, and 14 bases separated the two germline ends. CDR3: CASSGLAFEEQYF. Here the CDR3 DNA reads TGTGCCAGCAGTGGGTTGGCTTTTGAGGAGCAGTACTTC.

The V call is TRBV20-1, the J call TRBJ2-5, with TRBD2 identical over 8 bases. Per the germline V gene, CDR1 is DFQATT and CDR2 is SNEGSKA (reference sequence). This CDR3 comprises 11 residues. Unmatched junction bases numbered 3, after V lost 8 bases and J lost 4 bases. The CDR3 is CSPGGGETQYF. In DNA form, the CDR3 reads TGCAGTCCGGGGGGGGGAGAGACCCAGTACTTC.

The chain couples TRBV5-1 to TRBJ1-1; unclear D gene. The CDR3 covers 15 residues. Trimming left V 0 bases short and J 6 bases short, with 15 bases between. Germline V gene sequence: CDR1 SGHRS, CDR2 YFSETQ. Written as DNA, the CDR3 is TGCGCCAGCAGCTTGGCTCCAAATCCCACCGCTGAAGCTTTCTTT. Translation gives CASSLAPNPTAEAFF.

The genes are TRBV30 and TRBJ1-2; TRBD1 is a possible D gene (5 bases). Trimming stripped 4 bases from V and 6 bases from J, with 18 bases between. The length of the CDR3 is 14 residues. Germline CDR1 is GTSNPN and CDR2 is SVGIG (reference sequence). This CDR3 reads CAWNWERTKNGYTF. Here the CDR3 DNA reads TGTGCCTGGAATTGGGAGCGGACAAAGAATGGCTACACCTTC. The full variable domain, completed using reference TRBV30 and TRBJ1-2, is SQTIHQWPATLVQPVGSPLSLECTVEGTSNPNLYWYRQAAGRGLQLLFYSVGIGQISSEVPQNLSASRPQDRQFILSSKKLLLSDSGFYLCAWNWERTKNGYTFGSGTRLTVV.

The chain has TRBV5-8 and TRBJ2-3; 9 nucleotides match TRBD2. J lost 4 bases, V lost 0 bases, and 9 bases had no gene match. Germline V gives CDR1 SGHTS, CDR2 YDEGEE. The CDR3 has 17 amino acids. CDR3 coding DNA: TGTGCCAGCAGCTTGGGAGGGACTAGCATATCTGCAGATACGCAGTATTTT. Protein product: CASSLGGTSISADTQYF.

This clone has only one observation. The junction differs from germline at one of its ends, possibly a read error. V and J are TRBV4-3 and TRBJ1-1, with TRBD1 identical over 11 bases. This CDR3 contains 15 residues. CDR1 and CDR2 from the germline V gene are LGHNA and YSLEER. CDR3 sequence: CASSQAGQGGAQRDF. As DNA, the CDR3 is TGCGCCAGCAGCCAAGCGGGACAGGGGGGTGCTCAAAGGGACTTT.

The gene calls are TRBV6-1 and TRBJ1-1; a possible D gene is TRBD1 (6 bases). CDR3 size: 11 residues. Trimming removed 5 bases at V and 8 bases at J, with 9 bases between. Germline assignment: CDR1 MNHNS and CDR2 SASEGT. The CDR3 loop is CASSQGLEAFF. The CDR3 nucleotides are TGTGCCAGCAGTCAGGGGTTGGAAGCTTTCTTT.